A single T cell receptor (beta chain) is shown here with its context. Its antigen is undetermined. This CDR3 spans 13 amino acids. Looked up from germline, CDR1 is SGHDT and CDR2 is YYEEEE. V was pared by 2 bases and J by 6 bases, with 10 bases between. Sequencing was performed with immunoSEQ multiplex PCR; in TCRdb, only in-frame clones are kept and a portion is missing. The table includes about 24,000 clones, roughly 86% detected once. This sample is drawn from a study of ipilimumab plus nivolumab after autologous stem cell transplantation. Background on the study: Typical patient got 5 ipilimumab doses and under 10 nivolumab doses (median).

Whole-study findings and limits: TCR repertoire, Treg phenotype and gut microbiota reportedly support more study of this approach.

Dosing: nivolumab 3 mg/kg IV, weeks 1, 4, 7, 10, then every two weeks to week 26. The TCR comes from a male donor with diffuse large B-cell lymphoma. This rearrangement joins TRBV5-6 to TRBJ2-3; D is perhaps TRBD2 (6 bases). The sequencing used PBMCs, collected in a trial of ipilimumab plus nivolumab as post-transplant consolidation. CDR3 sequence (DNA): TGTGCCAGCAGCTTAGGGACTTGGGATACGCAGTATTTT. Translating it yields CASSLGTWDTQYF.